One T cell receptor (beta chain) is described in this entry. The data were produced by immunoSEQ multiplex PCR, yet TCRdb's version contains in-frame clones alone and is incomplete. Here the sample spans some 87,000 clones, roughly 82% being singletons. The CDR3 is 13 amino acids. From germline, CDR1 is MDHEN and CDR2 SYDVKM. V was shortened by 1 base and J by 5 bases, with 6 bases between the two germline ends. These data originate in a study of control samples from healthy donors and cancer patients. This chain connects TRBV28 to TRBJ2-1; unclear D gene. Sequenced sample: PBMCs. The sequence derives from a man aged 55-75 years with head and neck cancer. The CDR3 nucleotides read TGTGCCAGCAGTTTATCTCAGAACAATGAGCAGTTCTTC. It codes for CASSLSQNNEQFF.